This TCR beta chain emerged from a study of blood T cells in healthy people across ages. Trimming left V 6 bases short and J 7 bases short, with 19 bases between. This CDR3 contains 14 residues. Germline CDR1 DFQATT, CDR2 SNEGSKA (reference sequence). A second roughly 6 to 12 cycle PCR used barcoded and J-beta primers. MiXCR was run by TCRdb on the 5' RACE reads, yielding one entry per CDR3 protein. The sample includes 710,000 or so distinct CDR3 sequences, approximately 30% of them seen just once. The source material was blood. The chain has TRBV20-1 and TRBJ1-5; D not certain. This TCR was recovered from a woman older than 75 in good health. The CDR3 sequence: CSAPRGGSGQPQHF. CDR3 DNA sequence: TGCAGTGCCCCCCGGGGAGGCAGCGGGCAGCCCCAGCATTTT.